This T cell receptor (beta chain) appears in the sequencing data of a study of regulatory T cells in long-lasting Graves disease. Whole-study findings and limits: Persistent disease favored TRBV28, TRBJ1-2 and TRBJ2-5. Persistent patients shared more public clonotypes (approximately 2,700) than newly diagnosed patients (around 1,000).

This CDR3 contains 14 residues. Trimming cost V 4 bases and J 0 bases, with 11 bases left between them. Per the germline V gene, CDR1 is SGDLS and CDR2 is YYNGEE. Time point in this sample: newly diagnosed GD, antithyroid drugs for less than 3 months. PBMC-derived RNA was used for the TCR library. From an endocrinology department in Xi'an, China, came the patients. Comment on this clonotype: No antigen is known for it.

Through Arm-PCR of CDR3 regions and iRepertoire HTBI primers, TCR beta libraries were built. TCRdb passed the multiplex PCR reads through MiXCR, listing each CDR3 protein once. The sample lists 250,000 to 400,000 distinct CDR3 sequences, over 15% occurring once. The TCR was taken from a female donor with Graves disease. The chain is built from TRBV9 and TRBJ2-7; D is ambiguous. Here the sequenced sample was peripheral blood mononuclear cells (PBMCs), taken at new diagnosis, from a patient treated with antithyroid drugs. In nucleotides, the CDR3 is TGTGCCAGCAGCCCCCGATCAAGCTCCTACGAGCAGTACTTC. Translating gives CASSPRSSSYEQYF.